This entry features one T cell receptor beta chain sequence. Its antigen is unknown. CDR1 is MNHEY, CDR2 SMNVEV, per germline (reference sequence). Trimming cost V 8 bases and J 6 bases, with 19 bases left between them. CDR3 length: 15 residues. The data are from a study of CD8 T cells in ankylosing spondylitis. Study-wide findings and caveats: From matched ankylosing spondylitis synovial fluid, disease-linked clones were reportedly recovered at significantly enriched levels. A TCR beta motif of roughly 8 highly homologous variants appeared characteristic of ankylosing spondylitis blood.

Library preparation for TCR beta used quantitative 5'-RACE with molecular barcodes. TCRdb reprocessed the 5' RACE reads with MiXCR, giving one entry per CDR3 protein. The repertoire holds 190,000 or so distinct CDR3 sequences, with 9.5% to 15% as singletons. What was sequenced was blood, either unsorted or a sorted T cell fraction (not recorded which). The TCR was taken from a male donor with ankylosing spondylitis or in good health (not recorded which). The chain uses TRBV27 and TRBJ1-4, with a tentative D call TRBD1 (6 bases). The CDR3: CASGPLDSLHEKLFF. The CDR3 bases are TGTGCCAGCGGCCCCCTGGACAGCCTCCATGAAAAACTGTTTTTT.